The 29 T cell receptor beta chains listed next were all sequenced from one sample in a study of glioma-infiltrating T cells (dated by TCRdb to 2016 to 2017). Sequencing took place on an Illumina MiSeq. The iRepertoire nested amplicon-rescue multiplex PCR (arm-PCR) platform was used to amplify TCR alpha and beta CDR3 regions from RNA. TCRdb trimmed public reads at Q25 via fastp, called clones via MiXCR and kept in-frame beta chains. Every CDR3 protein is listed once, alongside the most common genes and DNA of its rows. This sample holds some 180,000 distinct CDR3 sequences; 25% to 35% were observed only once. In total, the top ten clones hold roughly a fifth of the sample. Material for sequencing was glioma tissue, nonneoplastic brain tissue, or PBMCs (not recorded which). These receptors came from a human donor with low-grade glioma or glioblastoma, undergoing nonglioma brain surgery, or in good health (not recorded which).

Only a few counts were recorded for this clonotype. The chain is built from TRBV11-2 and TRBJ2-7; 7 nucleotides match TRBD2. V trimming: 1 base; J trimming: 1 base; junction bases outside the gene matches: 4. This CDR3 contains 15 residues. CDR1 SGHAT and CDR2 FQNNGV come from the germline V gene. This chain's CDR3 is CASSLGGSKSYEQYF. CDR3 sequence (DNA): TGTGCCAGCAGCTTAGGCGGGAGCAAGTCCTACGAGCAGTACTTC.

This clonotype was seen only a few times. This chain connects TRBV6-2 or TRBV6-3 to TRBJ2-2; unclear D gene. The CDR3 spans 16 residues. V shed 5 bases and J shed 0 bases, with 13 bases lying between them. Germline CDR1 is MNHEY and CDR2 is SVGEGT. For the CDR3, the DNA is TGTGCCAGCAGTGTTCTCGGATATTCGAACACCGGGGAGCTGTTTTTT. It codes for CASSVLGYSNTGELFF.

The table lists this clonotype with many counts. CDR3 loop: CASSPQGANTDTQYF. For the CDR3, the DNA is TGTGCCAGCAGCCCACAGGGGGCCAACACAGATACGCAGTATTTT. This chain joins TRBV7-9 and TRBJ2-3; 9 nucleotides match TRBD1. After removal of 5 bases from V and 2 bases from J, the junction contained 5 bases not matched to a gene. The CDR3 is made up of 15 amino acids. Germline CDR1 SEHNR, CDR2 FQNEAQ (reference sequence).

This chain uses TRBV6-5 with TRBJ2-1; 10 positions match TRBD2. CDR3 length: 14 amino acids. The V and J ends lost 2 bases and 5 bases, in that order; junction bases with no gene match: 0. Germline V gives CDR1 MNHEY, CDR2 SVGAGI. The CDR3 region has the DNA TGTGCCAGCAGTTACAGCGGGAGGGACAATGAGCAGTTCTTC. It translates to CASSYSGRDNEQFF.

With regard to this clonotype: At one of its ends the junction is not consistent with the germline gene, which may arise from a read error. The CDR3 DNA follows: TGTGCCAGCAGCTTAGGTGTGGATGAGCAGTTATTC. This translates into CASSLGVDEQLF. This rearrangement joins TRBV7-6 to TRBJ2-1; no clear D. The germline V gene has CDR1 SGHVS and CDR2 FNYEAQ. The CDR3 runs 12 residues.

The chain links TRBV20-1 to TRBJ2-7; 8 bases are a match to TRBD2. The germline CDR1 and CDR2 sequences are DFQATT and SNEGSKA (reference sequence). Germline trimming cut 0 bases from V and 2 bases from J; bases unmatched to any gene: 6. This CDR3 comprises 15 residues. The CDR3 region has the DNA TGCAGTGCTAGAGATTACGGGAGGGTCCCCTACGAGCAGTACTTC. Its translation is CSARDYGRVPYEQYF.

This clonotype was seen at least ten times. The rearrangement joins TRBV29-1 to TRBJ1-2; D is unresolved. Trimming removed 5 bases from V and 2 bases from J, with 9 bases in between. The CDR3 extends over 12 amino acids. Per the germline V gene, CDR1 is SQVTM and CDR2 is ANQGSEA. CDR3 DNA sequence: TGCAGCGTTTCCCAACTCAACTATGGCTACACCTTC. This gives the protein CSVSQLNYGYTF. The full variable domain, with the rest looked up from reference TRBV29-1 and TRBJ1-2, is SAVISQKPSRDICQRGTSLTIQCQVDSQVTMMFWYRQQPGQSLTLIATANQGSEATYESGFVIDKFPISRPNLTFSTLTVSNMSPEDSSIYLCSVSQLNYGYTFGSGTRLTVV.

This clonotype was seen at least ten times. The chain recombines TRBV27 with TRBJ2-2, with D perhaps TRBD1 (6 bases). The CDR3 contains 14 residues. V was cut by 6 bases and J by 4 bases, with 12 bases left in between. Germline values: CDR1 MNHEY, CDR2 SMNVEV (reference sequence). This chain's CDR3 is CASRPGQATGELFF. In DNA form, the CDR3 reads TGTGCCAGCAGACCGGGACAAGCCACCGGGGAGCTGTTTTTT.

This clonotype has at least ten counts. In DNA form, the CDR3 reads TGCAGTGCTAGAGCGGACAGGGAGGATTCACCCCTCCACTTT. Translating it yields CSARADREDSPLHF. The chain couples TRBV20-1 to TRBJ1-6; 8 bases are a match to TRBD1. CDR1 and CDR2 (germline): DFQATT, SNEGSKA (reference sequence). V lost 1 base, J lost 8 bases, and 4 bases stayed unmatched. This CDR3 contains 14 residues.

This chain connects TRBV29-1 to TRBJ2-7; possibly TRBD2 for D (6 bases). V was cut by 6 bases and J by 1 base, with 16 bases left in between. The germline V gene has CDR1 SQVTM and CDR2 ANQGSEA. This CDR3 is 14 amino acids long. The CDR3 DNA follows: TGCAGCGTGGGTGTAACGGAGGGATCCTACGAGCAGTACTTC. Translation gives CSVGVTEGSYEQYF.

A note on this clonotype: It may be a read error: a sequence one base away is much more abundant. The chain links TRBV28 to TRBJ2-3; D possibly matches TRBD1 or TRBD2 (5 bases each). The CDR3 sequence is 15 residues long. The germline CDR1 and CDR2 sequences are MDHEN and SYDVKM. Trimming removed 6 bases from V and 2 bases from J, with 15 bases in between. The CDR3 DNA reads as TGTGCCAGCAGCCCTCGGGACGGCTTCACAGATACGCAGTATTTT. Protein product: CASSPRDGFTDTQYF. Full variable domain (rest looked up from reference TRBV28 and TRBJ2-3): DVKVTQSSRYLVKRTGEKVFLECVQDMDHENMFWYRQDPGLGLRLIYFSYDVKMKEKGDIPEGYSVSREKKERFSLILESASTNQTSMYLCASSPRDGFTDTQYFGPGTRLTVL.

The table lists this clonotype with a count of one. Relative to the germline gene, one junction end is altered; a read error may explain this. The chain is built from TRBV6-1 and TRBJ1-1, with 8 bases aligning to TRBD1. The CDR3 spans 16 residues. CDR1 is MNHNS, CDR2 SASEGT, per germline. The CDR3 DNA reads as TGTGCCAGCAGTGCAGGGGGCCTCATGCGATTCACTGAGGCTTTCTTT. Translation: CASSAGGLMRFTEAFF.

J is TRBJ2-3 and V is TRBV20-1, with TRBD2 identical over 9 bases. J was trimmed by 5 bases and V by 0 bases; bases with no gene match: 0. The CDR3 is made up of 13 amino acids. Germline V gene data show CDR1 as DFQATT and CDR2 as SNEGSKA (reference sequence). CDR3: CSARELAGDTQYF. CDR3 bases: TGCAGTGCTAGAGAACTAGCGGGAGATACGCAGTATTTT.

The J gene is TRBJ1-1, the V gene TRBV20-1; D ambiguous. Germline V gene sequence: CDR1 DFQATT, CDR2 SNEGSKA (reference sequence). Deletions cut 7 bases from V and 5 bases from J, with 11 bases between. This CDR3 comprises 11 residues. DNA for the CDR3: TGCAGTGACACGCAGCAAACTGAAGCTTTCTTT. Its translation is CSDTQQTEAFF.

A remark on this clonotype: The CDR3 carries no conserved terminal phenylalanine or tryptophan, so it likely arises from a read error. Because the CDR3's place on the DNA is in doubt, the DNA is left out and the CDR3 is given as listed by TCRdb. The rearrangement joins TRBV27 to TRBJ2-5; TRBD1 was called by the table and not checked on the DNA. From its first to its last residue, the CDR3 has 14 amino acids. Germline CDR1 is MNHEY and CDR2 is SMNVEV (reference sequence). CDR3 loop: CASSSRVLQYPKSL.

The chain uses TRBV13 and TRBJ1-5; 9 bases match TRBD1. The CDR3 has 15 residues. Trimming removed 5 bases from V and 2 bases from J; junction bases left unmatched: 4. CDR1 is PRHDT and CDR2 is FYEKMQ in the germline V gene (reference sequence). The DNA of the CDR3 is TGTGCCAGCAGCGGACAGGGGTTTGGCAATCAGCCCCAGCATTTT. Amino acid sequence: CASSGQGFGNQPQHF.

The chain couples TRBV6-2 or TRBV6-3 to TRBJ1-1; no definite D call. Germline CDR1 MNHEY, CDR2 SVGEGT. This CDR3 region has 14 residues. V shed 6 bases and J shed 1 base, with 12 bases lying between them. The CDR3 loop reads CASRLILTNTEAFF. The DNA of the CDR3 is TGTGCCAGCAGGTTGATATTGACGAACACTGAAGCTTTCTTT.

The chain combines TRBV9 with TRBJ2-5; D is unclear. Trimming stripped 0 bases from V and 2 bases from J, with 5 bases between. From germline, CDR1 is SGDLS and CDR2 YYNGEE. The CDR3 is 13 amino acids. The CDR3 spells CASSVGVQETQYF. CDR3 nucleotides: TGTGCCAGCAGCGTAGGGGTTCAAGAGACCCAGTACTTC.

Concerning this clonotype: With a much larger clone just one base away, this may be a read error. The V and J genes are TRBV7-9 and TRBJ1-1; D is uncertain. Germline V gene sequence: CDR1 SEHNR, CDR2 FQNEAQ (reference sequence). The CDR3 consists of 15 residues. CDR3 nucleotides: TGTGCCAGCAGCTTAGGGGCGACGGCGAACACTGAAGCTTCCTTT. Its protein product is CASSLGATANTEASF.

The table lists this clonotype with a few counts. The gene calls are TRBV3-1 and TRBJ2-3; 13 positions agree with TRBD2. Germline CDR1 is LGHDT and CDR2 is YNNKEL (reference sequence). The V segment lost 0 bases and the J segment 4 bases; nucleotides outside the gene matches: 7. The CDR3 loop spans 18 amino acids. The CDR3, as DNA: TGTGCCAGCAGCCAAGAACTAGCGGGAGGGCCTTGGGCAGATACGCAGTATTTT. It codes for CASSQELAGGPWADTQYF.

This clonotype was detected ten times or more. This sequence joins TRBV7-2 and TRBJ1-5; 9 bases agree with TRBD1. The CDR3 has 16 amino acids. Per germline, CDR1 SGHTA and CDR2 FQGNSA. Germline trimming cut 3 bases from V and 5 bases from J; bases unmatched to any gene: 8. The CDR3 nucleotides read TGTGCCAGCAGCTTGCATCCGGGACAGGGTGATCAGCCCCAGCATTTT. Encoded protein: CASSLHPGQGDQPQHF.

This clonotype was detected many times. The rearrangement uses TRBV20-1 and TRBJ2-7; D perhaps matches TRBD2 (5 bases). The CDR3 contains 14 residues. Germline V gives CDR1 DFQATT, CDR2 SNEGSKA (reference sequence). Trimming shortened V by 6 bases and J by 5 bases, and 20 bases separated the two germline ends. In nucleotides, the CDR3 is TGCAGTGCCTCCCCTACTAGAAAGAACGACGAGCAGTACTTC. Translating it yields CSASPTRKNDEQYF.

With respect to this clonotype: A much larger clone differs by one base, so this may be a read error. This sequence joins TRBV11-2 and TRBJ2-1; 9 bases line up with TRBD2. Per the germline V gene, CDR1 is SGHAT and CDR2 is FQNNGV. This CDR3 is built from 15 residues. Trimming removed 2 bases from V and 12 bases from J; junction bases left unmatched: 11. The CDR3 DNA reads TGTGCCAGCAGCTTAACAGCTAGCGGGGCGCTGGGGCAGTTCTTC. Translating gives CASSLTASGALGQFF.

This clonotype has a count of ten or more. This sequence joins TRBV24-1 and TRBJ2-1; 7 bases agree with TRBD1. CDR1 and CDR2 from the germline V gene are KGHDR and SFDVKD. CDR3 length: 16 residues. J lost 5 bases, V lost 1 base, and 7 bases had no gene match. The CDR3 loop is CATSDFRGSVDNEQFF. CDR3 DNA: TGTGCCACCAGTGATTTCAGGGGGTCCGTGGACAATGAGCAGTTCTTC.

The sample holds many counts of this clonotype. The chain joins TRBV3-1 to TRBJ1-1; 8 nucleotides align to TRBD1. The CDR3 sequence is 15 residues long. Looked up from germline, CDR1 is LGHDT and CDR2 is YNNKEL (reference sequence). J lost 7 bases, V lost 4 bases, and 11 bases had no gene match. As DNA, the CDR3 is TGTGCCAGCAGCCTACTTTATAACGACAGGGGTGAAGCTTTCTTT. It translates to CASSLLYNDRGEAFF.

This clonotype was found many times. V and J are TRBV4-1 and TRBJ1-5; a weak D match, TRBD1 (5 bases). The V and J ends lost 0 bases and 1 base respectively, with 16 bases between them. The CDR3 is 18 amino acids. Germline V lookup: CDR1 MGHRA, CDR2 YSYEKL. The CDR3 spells CASSQDVPEGLSNQPQHF. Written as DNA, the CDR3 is TGCGCCAGCAGCCAAGATGTGCCGGAGGGGTTGAGCAATCAGCCCCAGCATTTT.

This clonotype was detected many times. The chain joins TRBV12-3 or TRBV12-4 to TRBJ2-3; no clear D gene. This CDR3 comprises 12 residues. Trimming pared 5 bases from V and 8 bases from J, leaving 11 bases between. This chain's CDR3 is CASSPRTGTQYF. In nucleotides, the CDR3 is TGTGCCAGCAGTCCCCGGACGGGTACGCAGTATTTT.

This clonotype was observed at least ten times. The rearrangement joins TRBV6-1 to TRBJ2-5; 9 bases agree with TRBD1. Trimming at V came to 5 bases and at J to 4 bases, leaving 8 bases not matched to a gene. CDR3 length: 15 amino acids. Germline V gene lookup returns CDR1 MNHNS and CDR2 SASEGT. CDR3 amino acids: CASSSRQGGGETQYF. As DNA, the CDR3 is TGTGCCAGCAGTTCCAGACAGGGGGGGGGAGAGACCCAGTACTTC.

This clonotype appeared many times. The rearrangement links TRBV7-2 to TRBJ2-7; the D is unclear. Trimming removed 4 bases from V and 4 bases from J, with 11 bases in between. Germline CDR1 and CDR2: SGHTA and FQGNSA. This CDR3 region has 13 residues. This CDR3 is CASSWADSYEQYF. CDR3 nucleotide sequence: TGTGCCAGCAGCTGGGCAGATTCTTACGAGCAGTACTTC.